This entry is about one TCR beta chain. Its antigen remains unidentified. No per-base quality is available; no much larger clone lies one base away. The data belong to a study of siplizumab effects on memory and regulatory T cells (dated by TCRdb to between 2018 and 2021). Regarding the complete study: The study examined how the anti-CD2 antibody siplizumab affects alloreactive T-cell subsets in allogeneic mixed lymphocyte reactions built from human PBMCs. On the study overall, not on this receptor specifically: A naive or memory phenotype could not be assigned to roughly 75-97% of proliferating CD4+ or CD8+ clones. Because sequences at frequencies below about 10^-5 were poorly captured, only a minor fraction of alloreactive clones could be mapped back to unstimulated subsets. Unstimulated naive T cells appeared more diverse than memory T cells, and naive cells seemed to contribute substantially to the alloresponse. No functional confirmation was obtained for the suppressive function of proliferating Tregs from siplizumab cultures. Of the alloreactive CD4+ clones that could be mapped, the Treg-derived share averaged roughly 69% with siplizumab compared with around 27% in control reactions. Siplizumab significantly reduced the cumulative frequency of alloreactive sequences traceable to unstimulated CD4+ memory T cells.

Library preparation employed the immunoSEQ multiplex PCR assay. Each sample had some 94,000 TCR templates assayed by the deep sequencing platform. Genomic DNA extracted from sorted T cells was used for TCRbeta CDR3 sequencing. On the study's bioinformatics: The R programming language was used for clonal analysis of the TCRbeta CDR3 data. Comparing unstimulated samples against CFSE-low samples taken after the reaction was how alloreactive CD4+ and CD8+ clones were defined. By matching sequences to the repertoires of sorted unstimulated Treg and non-Treg cells, each alloreactive CD4+ clone was assigned a regulatory or non-regulatory origin. TCRdb obtained this table from immuneACCESS and retained in-frame rearrangements with V and J assigned. These tables miss some clones; where compared with another copy, unresolved V genes account for less than half of the shortfall, and the remainder is unexplained. V, J and clone size reflect that table, while D and trimming were determined from the DNA. In this sample the table shows over 45,000 clones, 95% to 98% of which occur a single time. The ten biggest clones cover roughly 0.99% of the sample.

V and J are truncated by 1 base and 6 bases respectively, leaving an intervening sequence of 12 bases. CDR1 is given as MGHRA and CDR2 as YSYEKL, both from the germline V gene. Counted from cysteine to phenylalanine, this CDR3 has 14 amino acids. Only CDR3 DNA remains: 42 bases, in frame from the first base. Unstimulated CD4+ memory cells were also sequenced in three donor pairs, together with CD4+ naive, CD8+ TEMRA, CD8+ naive and CD8+ effector memory subsets. Sorted unstimulated T cells and proliferating T cells recovered from mixed lymphocyte reactions were subjected to TCRbeta CDR3 sequencing. Fresh whole blood from over eight HLA-typed healthy donors served as the source for isolating PBMCs.

The sequence came from a human donor in good health. The chain couples TRBV4-1 to TRBJ1-2, with an unclear D gene assignment. Sequencing was performed on naive CD8+ T cells sorted from blood. Per the publication, the cell subset or site label means: unstimulated naive T cells. The CDR3: CASSQVMGINGYTF. Read as DNA, the sequence is TGCGCCAGCAGCCAAGTCATGGGCATTAATGGCTACACCTTC.